This paragraph covers one TCR beta chain sequence. Next came a second PCR, run for 7 to 11 cycles, which used a sample-barcoded 5' primer along with a J-beta primer mix. Each CDR3 protein gets one entry after TCRdb re-called the 5' RACE reads with MiXCR. The data show some 900,000 distinct CDR3 sequences, roughly 52% seen once. This record comes from a study of blood T cells in healthy people across ages. The CDR3 loop spans 15 amino acids. From germline, CDR1 is DFQATT and CDR2 SNEGSKA (reference sequence). The ends were cut back, 5 bases at V and 5 bases at J, with 19 bases in the middle. Sequencing was carried out using blood. The rearrangement uses TRBV20-1 and TRBJ2-4; possibly TRBD1 for D (8 bases). This sequence originates from a man aged 25-40 years in good health. Here the CDR3 DNA reads TGCAGTGCTCGGACAGGGCGGGGGATCCAAAACATTCAGTACTTC. Translation: CSARTGRGIQNIQYF.